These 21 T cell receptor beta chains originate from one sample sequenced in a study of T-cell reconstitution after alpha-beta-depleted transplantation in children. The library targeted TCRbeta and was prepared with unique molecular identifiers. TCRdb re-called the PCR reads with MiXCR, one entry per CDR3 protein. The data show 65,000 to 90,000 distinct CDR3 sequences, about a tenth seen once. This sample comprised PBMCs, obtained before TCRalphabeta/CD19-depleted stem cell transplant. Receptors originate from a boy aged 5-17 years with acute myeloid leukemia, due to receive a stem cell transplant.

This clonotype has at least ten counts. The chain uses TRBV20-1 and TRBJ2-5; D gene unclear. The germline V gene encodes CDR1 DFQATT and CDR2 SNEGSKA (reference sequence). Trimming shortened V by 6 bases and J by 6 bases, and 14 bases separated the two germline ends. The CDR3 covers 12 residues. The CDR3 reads CSATPGQQTQYF. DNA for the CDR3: TGCAGTGCGACCCCTGGGCAGCAGACCCAGTACTTC.

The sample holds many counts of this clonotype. CDR3 protein: CSAKHYWQGALSNQPQHF. Written as DNA, the CDR3 is TGCAGTGCTAAGCACTACTGGCAGGGGGCTCTAAGCAATCAGCCCCAGCATTTT. V gene TRBV20-1 combines with J gene TRBJ1-5, with 8 bases that match TRBD1. This CDR3 contains 18 residues. Trimming removed 4 bases from V and 1 base from J; junction bases left unmatched: 15. Germline values: CDR1 DFQATT, CDR2 SNEGSKA (reference sequence).

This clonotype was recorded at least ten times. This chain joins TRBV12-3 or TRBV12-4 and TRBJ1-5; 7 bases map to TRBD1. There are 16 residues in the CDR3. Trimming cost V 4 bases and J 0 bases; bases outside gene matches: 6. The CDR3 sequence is CASSYSTGNSNQPQHF. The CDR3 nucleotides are TGTGCCAGCAGTTACTCGACAGGGAATAGCAATCAGCCCCAGCATTTT.

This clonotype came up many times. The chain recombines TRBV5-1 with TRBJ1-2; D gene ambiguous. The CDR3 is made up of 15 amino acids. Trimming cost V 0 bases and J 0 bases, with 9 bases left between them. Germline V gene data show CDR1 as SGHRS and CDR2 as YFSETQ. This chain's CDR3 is CASSLVGETNYGYTF. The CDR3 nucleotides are TGCGCCAGCAGCTTGGTCGGGGAAACTAACTATGGCTACACCTTC. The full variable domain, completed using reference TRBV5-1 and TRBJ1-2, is KAGVTQTPRYLIKTRGQQVTLSCSPISGHRSVSWYQQTPGQGLQFLFEYFSETQRNKGNFPGRFSGRQFSNSRSEMNVSTLELGDSALYLCASSLVGETNYGYTFGSGTRLTVV.

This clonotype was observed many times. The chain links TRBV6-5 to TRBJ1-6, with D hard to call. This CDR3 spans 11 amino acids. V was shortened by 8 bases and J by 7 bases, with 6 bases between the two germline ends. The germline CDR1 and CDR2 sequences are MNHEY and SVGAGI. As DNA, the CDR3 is TGTGCCAGCGGGAAGAATTCACCCCTCCACTTT. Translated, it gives CASGKNSPLHF.

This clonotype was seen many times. The CDR3 spells CASRRGDRANNADTQYF. Here the CDR3 DNA reads TGCGCCAGCAGACGGGGGGACAGGGCCAATAACGCAGATACGCAGTATTTT. This rearrangement joins TRBV5-1 to TRBJ2-3, with TRBD1 matching 9 bases. Germline V gene sequence: CDR1 SGHRS, CDR2 YFSETQ. J was trimmed by 4 bases and V by 5 bases; bases with no gene match: 14. The CDR3 is made up of 17 amino acids.

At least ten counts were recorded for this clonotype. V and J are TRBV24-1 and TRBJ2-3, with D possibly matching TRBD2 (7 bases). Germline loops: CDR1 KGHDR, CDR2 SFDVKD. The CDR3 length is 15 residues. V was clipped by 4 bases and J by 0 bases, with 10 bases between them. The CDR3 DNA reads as TGTGCCACCAGTGACCGGGGGGCTAGCACAGATACGCAGTATTTT. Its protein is CATSDRGASTDTQYF.

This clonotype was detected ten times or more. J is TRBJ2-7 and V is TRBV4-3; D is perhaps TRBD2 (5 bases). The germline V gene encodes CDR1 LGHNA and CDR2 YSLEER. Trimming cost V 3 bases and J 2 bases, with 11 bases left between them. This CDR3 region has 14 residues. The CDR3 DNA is TGCGCCAGCAGCCAGGAGGCTGTAACCTACGAGCAGTACTTC. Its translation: CASSQEAVTYEQYF.

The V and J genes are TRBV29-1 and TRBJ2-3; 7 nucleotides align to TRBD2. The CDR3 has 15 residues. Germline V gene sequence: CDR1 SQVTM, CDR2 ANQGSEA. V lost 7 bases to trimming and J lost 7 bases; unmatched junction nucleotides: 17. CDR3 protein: CSALGLAGLANTQYF. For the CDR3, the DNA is TGCAGCGCACTGGGATTAGCGGGTTTGGCGAATACGCAGTATTTT.

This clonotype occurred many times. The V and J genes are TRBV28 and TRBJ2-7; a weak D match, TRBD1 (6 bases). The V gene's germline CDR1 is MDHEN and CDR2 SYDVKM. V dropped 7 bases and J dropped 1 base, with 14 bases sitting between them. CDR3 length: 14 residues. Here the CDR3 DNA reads TGTGCCAGCACCCGCTCAGGGGTATCCTACGAGCAGTACTTC. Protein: CASTRSGVSYEQYF. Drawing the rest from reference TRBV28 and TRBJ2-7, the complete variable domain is DVKVTQSSRYLVKRTGEKVFLECVQDMDHENMFWYRQDPGLGLRLIYFSYDVKMKEKGDIPEGYSVSREKKERFSLILESASTNQTSMYLCASTRSGVSYEQYFGPGTRLTVT.

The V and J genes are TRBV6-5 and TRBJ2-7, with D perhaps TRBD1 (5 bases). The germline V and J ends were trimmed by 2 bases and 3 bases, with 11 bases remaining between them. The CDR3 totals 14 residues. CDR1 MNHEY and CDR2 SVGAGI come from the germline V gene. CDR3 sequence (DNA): TGTGCCAGCAGTTACATAGGTAGGGGCTACGAGCAGTACTTC. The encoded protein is CASSYIGRGYEQYF.

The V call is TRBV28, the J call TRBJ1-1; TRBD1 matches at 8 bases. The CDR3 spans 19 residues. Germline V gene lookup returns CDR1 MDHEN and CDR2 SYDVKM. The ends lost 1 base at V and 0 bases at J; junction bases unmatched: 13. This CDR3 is CASSLFLDRATSMNTEAFF. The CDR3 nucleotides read TGTGCCAGCAGTTTATTCTTGGACAGGGCCACTTCTATGAACACTGAAGCTTTCTTT.

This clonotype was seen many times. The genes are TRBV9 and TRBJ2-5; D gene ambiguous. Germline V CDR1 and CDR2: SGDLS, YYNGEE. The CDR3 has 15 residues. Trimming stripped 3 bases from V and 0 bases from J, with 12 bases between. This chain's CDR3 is CASSATLEDQETQYF. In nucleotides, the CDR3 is TGTGCCAGCAGCGCCACTCTAGAGGACCAAGAGACCCAGTACTTC.

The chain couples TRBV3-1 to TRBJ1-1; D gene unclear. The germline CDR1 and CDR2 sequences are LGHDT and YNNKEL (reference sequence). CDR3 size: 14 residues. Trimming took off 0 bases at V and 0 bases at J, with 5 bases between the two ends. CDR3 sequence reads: CASSQDLMNTEAFF. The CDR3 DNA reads TGTGCCAGCAGCCAAGACCTCATGAACACTGAAGCTTTCTTT.

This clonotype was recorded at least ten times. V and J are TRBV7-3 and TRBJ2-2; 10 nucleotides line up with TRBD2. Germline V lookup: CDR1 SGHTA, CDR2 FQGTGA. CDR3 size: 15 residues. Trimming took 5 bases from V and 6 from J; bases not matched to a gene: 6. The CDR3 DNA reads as TGTGCCAGCAGCAGGACCGGGACTAGCGCCGGGGAGCTGTTTTTT. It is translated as CASSRTGTSAGELFF.

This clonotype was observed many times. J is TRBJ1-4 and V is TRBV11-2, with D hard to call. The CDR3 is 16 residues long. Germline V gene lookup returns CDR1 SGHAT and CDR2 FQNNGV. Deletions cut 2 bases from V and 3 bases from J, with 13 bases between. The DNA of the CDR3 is TGTGCCAGCAGCTTAATGGTCGGGAACCCTAATGAAAAACTGTTTTTT. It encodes CASSLMVGNPNEKLFF.

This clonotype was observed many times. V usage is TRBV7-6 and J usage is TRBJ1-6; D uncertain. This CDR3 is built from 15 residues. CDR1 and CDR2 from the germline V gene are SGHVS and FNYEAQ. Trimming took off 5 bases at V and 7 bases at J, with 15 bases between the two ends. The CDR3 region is CASSISRAQNSPLHF. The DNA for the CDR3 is TGTGCCAGCAGCATCTCCCGGGCCCAGAATTCACCCCTCCACTTT.

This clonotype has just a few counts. In DNA, the CDR3 is TGTGCCAGCAGAGCCGGGACGTGGGGGACCAATGAGCAGTTCTTC. Its protein is CASRAGTWGTNEQFF. The gene calls are TRBV2 and TRBJ2-1; D is tentatively TRBD1 or TRBD2 (5 bases each). Germline CDR1 and CDR2: SNHLY and FYNNEI. The CDR3 runs to 15 residues. The germline V and J ends were trimmed by 6 bases and 6 bases, with 18 bases remaining between them.

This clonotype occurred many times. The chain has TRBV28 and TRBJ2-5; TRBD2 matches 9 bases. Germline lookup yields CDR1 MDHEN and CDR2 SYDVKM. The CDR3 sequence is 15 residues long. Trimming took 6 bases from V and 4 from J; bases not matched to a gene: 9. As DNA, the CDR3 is TGTGCCAGCAGAGGGCGGGAGGGCCGGTTAGAGACCCAGTACTTC. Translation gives CASRGREGRLETQYF.

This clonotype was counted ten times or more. This CDR3 is CASSLLGEYTGELFF. CDR3 coding DNA: TGCGCCAGCAGCTTGCTTGGGGAGTACACCGGGGAGCTGTTTTTT. The V gene is TRBV5-1, the J gene TRBJ2-2; D is possibly TRBD2 (5 bases). V was pared by 1 base and J by 3 bases, with 10 bases between. CDR3 size: 15 residues. CDR1 and CDR2 (germline): SGHRS, YFSETQ.

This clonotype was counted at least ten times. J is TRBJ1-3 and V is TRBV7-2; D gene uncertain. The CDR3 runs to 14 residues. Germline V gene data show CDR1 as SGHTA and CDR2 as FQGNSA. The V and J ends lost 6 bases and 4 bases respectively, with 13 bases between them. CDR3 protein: CASRLGELGNTIYF. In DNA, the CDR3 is TGTGCCAGCAGGCTCGGAGAACTCGGAAACACCATATATTTT.